A selection of T cell receptor beta chains follows, all from one sample in a study of blood T cell repertoires in COVID-19. TCRdb's table, derived via immunoSEQ multiplex PCR, lists solely in-frame clones and lacks some. This table has fewer than 250,000 clones, around 84% appearing once. The specimen was peripheral blood. These receptors were obtained from a man aged 35 to 55 with acute or convalescent COVID-19. The CDR3 runs from the conserved cysteine through the conserved F or W. A D gene is named only where the DNA matches it firmly. Size is stated for part of the rows, as once, few or many counts, or as a class when the clone is expanded.

clone_size: -
v_call: TRBV6-5
d_call: TRBD1
j_call: TRBJ2-7
cdr3_nt: TGTGCCAGCAGGCAGGGACAGGCGTCCTACGAGCAGTACTTC
cdr3_aa: CASRQGQASYEQYF

clone_size: few
v_call: TRBV2
d_call: -
j_call: TRBJ2-2
cdr3_nt: TGTGCCAGCACCCCCGAGGGGGGGGTAAATTCCCGGGAGCTGTTTTTT
cdr3_aa: CASTPEGGVNSRELFF

clone_size: -
v_call: TRBV3-1/TRBV3-2
d_call: TRBD2
j_call: TRBJ2-2
cdr3_nt: TGTGCCAGCAGCCGAACGCAGGTCGGGGGGGAGAACACCGGGGAGCTGTTTTTT
cdr3_aa: CASSRTQVGGENTGELFF

clone_size: few
v_call: TRBV7-2
d_call: -
j_call: TRBJ1-1
cdr3_nt: TGTGCCAGTAACGGGGGATGGACTGAAGCTTTCTTT
cdr3_aa: CASNGGWTEAFF

clone_size: -
v_call: TRBV18
d_call: TRBD1
j_call: TRBJ1-2
cdr3_nt: TGTGCCAGCTCACCACCGGGGGACAGCAAATATGGCTACACCTTC
cdr3_aa: CASSPPGDSKYGYTF

clone_size: -
v_call: TRBV19
d_call: TRBD1
j_call: TRBJ2-7
cdr3_nt: TGTGCCAGTAGTATCCAAGGGGGCGGCTACGAGCAGTACTTC
cdr3_aa: CASSIQGGGYEQYF

clone_size: -
v_call: TRBV9
d_call: TRBD2
j_call: TRBJ2-2
cdr3_nt: TGTGCCAGCAGCGTAGATAGCGGGGGGTGGACCGGGGAGCTGTTTTTT
cdr3_aa: CASSVDSGGWTGELFF

clone_size: -
v_call: TRBV12-3/TRBV12-4
d_call: -
j_call: TRBJ1-1
cdr3_nt: TGTGCCAGCAGCCGCATGGGCGTCACTGAAGCTTTCTTT
cdr3_aa: CASSRMGVTEAFF

clone_size: -
v_call: TRBV5-6
d_call: -
j_call: TRBJ2-1
cdr3_nt: TGTGCCAGCAGCTTTCCGGATCGGGGAATGGCCTACAATGAGCAGTTCTTC
cdr3_aa: CASSFPDRGMAYNEQFF

clone_size: -
v_call: TRBV5-4
d_call: -
j_call: TRBJ1-2
cdr3_nt: TGTGCCAGCAGTTCAAAGACAGCAACCTTCTATGGCTACACCTTC
cdr3_aa: CASSSKTATFYGYTF